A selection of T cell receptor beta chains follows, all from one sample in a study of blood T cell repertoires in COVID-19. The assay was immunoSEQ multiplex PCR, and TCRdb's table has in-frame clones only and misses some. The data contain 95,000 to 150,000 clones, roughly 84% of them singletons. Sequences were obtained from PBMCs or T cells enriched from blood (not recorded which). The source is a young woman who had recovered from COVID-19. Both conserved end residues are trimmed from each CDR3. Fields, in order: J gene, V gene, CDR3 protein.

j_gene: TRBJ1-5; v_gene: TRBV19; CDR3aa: ASIPQGSNQPQH
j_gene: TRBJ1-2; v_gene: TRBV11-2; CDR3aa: ASSLGPGGSLRGYT
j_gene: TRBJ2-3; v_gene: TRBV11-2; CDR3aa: ASRPTGTYTDTQY
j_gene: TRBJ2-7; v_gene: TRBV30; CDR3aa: AWSPGQTYEQY
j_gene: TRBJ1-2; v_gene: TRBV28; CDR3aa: ASSASGTGNRYGYT
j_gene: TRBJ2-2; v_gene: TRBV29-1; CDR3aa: SVERQGARGELF
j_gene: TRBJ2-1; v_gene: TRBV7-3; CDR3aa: ASSLEGGRVIGQF
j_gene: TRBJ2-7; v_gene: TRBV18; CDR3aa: ASSPDTYEQY
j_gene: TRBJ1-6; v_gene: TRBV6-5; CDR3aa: ASSYRGTAITSPLH
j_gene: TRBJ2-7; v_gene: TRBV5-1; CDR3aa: ASSTNRGEQY
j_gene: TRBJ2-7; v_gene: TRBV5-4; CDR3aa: ASSSYGYEQY
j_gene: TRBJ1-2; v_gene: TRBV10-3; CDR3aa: AIRQGAEDYGYT
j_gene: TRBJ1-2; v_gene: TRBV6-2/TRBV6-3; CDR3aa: ASSYGGTDYGYT
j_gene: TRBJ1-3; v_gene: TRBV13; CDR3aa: ASSEGQRSNTIY
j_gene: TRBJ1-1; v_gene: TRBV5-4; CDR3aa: ASSPRQGVLVNTEAF
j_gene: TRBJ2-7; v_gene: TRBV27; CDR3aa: ASSLLLSYEQY
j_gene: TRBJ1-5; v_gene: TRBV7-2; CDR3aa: ASSLTTGDQPQH
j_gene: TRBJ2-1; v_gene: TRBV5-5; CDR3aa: ASSLAVAGSNEQF
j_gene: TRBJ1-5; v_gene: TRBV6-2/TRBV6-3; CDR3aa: ASSLKPHRLPLNQPQH
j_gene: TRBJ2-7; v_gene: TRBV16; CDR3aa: ASSRVQGLRDEQY
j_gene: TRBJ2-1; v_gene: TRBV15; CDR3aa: ATSRDVSKGNEQF
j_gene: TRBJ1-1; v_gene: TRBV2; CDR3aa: ASSTGIGTEAF
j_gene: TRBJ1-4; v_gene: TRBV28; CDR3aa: ASSGGVERGEKLF
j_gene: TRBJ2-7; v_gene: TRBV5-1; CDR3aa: ASSSGQGLSEQY
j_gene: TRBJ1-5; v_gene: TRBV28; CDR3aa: ASTATKGSNQPQH
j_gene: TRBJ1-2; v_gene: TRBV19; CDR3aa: ASSTRQGYYGYT
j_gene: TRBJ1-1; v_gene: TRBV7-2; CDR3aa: ASRRTSEAF
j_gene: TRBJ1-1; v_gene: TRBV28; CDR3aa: ASSLQGPNTEAF
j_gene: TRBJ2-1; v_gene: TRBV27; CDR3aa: ASSRAGLADYNEQF
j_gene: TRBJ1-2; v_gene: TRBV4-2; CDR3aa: ASSQEVRRSYGYT
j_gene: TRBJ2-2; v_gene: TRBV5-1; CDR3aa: ASSSIGTGGIGELF
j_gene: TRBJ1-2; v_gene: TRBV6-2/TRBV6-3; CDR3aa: ASSYSADYGYT
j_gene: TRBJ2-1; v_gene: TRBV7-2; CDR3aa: ASSPYGGRGYNEQF
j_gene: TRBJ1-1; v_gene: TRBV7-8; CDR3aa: ASSLVGRGWTEAF
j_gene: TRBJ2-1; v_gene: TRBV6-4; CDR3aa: ASSRLAGSQEQF
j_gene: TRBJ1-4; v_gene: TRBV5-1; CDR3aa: ASNLGQGEKLF
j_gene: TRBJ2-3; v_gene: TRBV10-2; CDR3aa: ASSESSGTSTDTQY
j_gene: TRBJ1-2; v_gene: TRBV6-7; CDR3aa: ASITDRVYGYT
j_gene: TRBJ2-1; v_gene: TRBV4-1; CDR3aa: ASSLKGTSGARYNEQF
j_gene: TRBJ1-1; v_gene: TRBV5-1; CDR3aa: ASTRDTEAF
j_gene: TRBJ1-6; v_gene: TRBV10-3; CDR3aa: AISESEGSPLH
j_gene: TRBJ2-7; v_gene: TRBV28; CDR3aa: ASSTVGEGSYEQY
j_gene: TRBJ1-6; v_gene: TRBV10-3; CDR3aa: AITERENSPLH
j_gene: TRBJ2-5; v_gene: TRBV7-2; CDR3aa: ASSRTSGGYQETQY
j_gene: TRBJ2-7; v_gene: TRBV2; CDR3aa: ASSDPLAGGSYEQY
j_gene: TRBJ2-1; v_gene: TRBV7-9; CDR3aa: ASSSVVGNEQF
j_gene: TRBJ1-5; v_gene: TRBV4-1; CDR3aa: ASSQSIVRGPNQPQH
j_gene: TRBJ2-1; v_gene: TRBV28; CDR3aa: ASRTGFRGYEQF
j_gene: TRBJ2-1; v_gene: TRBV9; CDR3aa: ASSPDPSSYNEQF
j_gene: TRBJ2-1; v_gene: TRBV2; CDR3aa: ASKGTRNNNEQF
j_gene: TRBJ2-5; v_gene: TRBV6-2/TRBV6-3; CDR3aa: ASSYSRGPGAQY
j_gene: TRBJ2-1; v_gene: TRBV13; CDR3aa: ASSLRCETSACDEQF
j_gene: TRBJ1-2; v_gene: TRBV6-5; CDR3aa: ASRRATGIPGGYT
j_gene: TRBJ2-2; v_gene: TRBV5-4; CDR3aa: ASSPGLAVNTGELF
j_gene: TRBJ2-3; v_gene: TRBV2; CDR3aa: ASRRTVRRTDTQY
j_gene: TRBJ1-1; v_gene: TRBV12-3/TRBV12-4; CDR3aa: ASSFGTEAF
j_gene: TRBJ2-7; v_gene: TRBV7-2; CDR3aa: ASSLGGNRRSEQY
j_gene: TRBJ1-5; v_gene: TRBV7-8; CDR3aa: ASSQLGTGRGNQPQH
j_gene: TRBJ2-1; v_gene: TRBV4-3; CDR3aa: ASSQRSGGRDYNEQF
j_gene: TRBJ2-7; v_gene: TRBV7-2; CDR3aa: ASSAGGGYEQY